These 17 T cell receptor beta chains originate from one sample sequenced in a study of response to subunit inactivated influenza vaccine. Using its own MiXCR run on the RT-PCR reads, TCRdb lists one record per CDR3 protein. Of 500,000 to 700,000 distinct CDR3 sequences listed, less than 25% are singletons. These data also formed part of another study, on T cells expressing NK-cell markers. In that study: The authors generated TCR beta cDNA through 5'RACE template switching with UMIs.

This sample comprised CD4+ T cells sorted from PBMCs, obtained about 11 days after vaccination. These receptors were obtained from a man aged 50-60 years who received an inactivated influenza vaccine.

This clonotype was recorded many times. The chain employs TRBV7-6 and TRBJ2-3; 8 bases are a match to TRBD2. Germline V gene data show CDR1 as SGHVS and CDR2 as FNYEAQ. The CDR3 runs to 21 residues. V gave up 1 base and J gave up 2 bases; unmatched junction bases: 20. The CDR3 DNA follows: TGTGCCAGCAGCTTAGAGGATTTAGGGACTAGTATAGTACCACACACAGATACGCAGTATTTT. Protein: CASSLEDLGTSIVPHTDTQYF.

The rearrangement uses TRBV6-5 and TRBJ2-3, with 9 bases identical to TRBD2. The CDR3 spans 16 residues. The germline V gene encodes CDR1 MNHEY and CDR2 SVGAGI. J was trimmed by 2 bases and V by 6 bases; bases with no gene match: 9. Written as DNA, the CDR3 is TGTGCCAGCAGACCCCTACTAGCGGGCTCCACAGATACGCAGTATTTT. Protein sequence: CASRPLLAGSTDTQYF.

This rearrangement joins TRBV20-1 to TRBJ1-1; TRBD1 matches at 8 bases. Per the germline V gene, CDR1 is DFQATT and CDR2 is SNEGSKA (reference sequence). CDR3 size: 16 residues. V shed 3 bases, J shed 1 base, and the junction held 10 bases outside the gene matches. This chain's CDR3 is CSASAGGSPANTEAFF. CDR3 nucleotide sequence: TGCAGTGCTAGTGCAGGGGGCTCCCCAGCGAACACTGAAGCTTTCTTT.

The CDR3 region is CASSLIDRVNEKLFF. In nucleotides, the CDR3 is TGTGCCAGCAGTTTAATAGATAGGGTTAATGAAAAACTGTTTTTT. The chain combines TRBV28 with TRBJ1-4; no firm D call. The CDR3 is made up of 15 amino acids. Per the germline V gene, CDR1 is MDHEN and CDR2 is SYDVKM. V dropped 2 bases and J dropped 4 bases, with 11 bases sitting between them.

This clonotype was observed at least ten times. The chain employs TRBV4-3 and TRBJ2-1; D is possibly TRBD2 (5 bases). Trimming removed 0 bases at V and 10 bases at J, with 19 bases between. The V gene's germline CDR1 is LGHNA and CDR2 YSLEER. The CDR3 is 16 residues long. In DNA form, the CDR3 reads TGCGCCAGCAGCCAAGATTGGACGGGGAAACCATGGGAGCAGTTCTTC. As protein: CASSQDWTGKPWEQFF.

This sequence joins TRBV9 and TRBJ1-1, with 7 bases matching TRBD1. Germline CDR1 and CDR2: SGDLS and YYNGEE. After removal of 0 bases from V and 7 bases from J, the junction contained 6 bases not matched to a gene. The length of the CDR3 is 14 residues. CDR3 loop: CASSVDRGKGEAFF. The CDR3 DNA is TGTGCCAGCAGCGTAGACAGGGGAAAGGGTGAAGCTTTCTTT.

The chain uses TRBV5-6 and TRBJ1-6; D is unresolved. CDR1 and CDR2 (germline): SGHDT, YYEEEE. V was pared by 2 bases and J by 5 bases, with 11 bases between. This CDR3 spans 15 amino acids. This CDR3 is CASSFYNLDNSPLHF. The CDR3 nucleotides are TGTGCCAGCAGCTTCTATAACCTCGATAATTCACCCCTCCACTTT.

This clonotype has only a few counts. The V and J genes are TRBV15 and TRBJ1-5, with D possibly TRBD1 on 5 matching bases. V was trimmed by 0 bases and J by 2 bases, leaving 17 bases between them. Per germline, CDR1 LNHNV and CDR2 YYDKDF (reference sequence). CDR3 length: 18 amino acids. The CDR3 sequence is CATSRDVQGGFGNQPQHF. The CDR3 coding sequence is TGTGCCACCAGCAGAGATGTCCAGGGTGGTTTTGGCAATCAGCCCCAGCATTTT.

V usage is TRBV18 and J usage is TRBJ2-3, with no clear D. Germline V gives CDR1 KGHSH, CDR2 LQKENI. The V and J ends lost 6 bases and 6 bases respectively, with 13 bases between them. This CDR3 has 13 amino acids. The CDR3 is CASSHGPIDTQYF. CDR3 DNA: TGTGCCAGCTCCCACGGACCGATCGATACGCAGTATTTT.

V usage is TRBV4-2 and J usage is TRBJ2-5, with 10 bases matching TRBD1. Trimming at V came to 1 base and at J to 2 bases, leaving 4 bases not matched to a gene. Germline V lookup: CDR1 LGHNA, CDR2 YNFKEQ. This CDR3 spans 16 amino acids. CDR3 coding DNA: TGTGCCAGCAGCCAAGGGACAGGGGGTACACAAGAGACCCAGTACTTC. Amino acid sequence: CASSQGTGGTQETQYF.

This clonotype was counted only a few times. The chain joins TRBV7-2 to TRBJ2-1; D is ambiguous. Germline CDR1 and CDR2: SGHTA and FQGNSA. Trimming stripped 5 bases from V and 5 bases from J, with 10 bases between. CDR3 length: 13 residues. The DNA for the CDR3 is TGTGCCAGCAGCCCGCCGCTCAACAATGAGCAGTTCTTC. Its protein product is CASSPPLNNEQFF.

This clonotype was detected a few times. The CDR3 loop reads CASSHRQGRIQETQYF. The CDR3 DNA reads as TGTGCCAGCAGTCATAGACAGGGCCGCATCCAAGAGACCCAGTACTTC. The gene calls are TRBV27 and TRBJ2-5; 7 nucleotides line up with TRBD1. This CDR3 is 16 amino acids long. Germline V gives CDR1 MNHEY, CDR2 SMNVEV (reference sequence). Unmatched junction bases numbered 10, after V lost 5 bases and J lost 1 base.

About this clonotype: The germline gene is not matched at one end of the junction; a read error may be the cause. The V call is TRBV10-1, the J call TRBJ1-2, with D unresolved. This CDR3 has 13 residues. The V gene's germline CDR1 is WNHNN and CDR2 SYGVQD (reference sequence). The CDR3 coding sequence is TGCGCCAGCAGTGAGTTATTAGGACTCCCCGTTTACTTC. This sequence encodes CASSELLGLPVYF.

This sequence joins TRBV9 and TRBJ1-1; D not resolved. CDR3 length: 16 residues. V shed 6 bases and J shed 2 bases, with 20 bases lying between them. Germline V gene sequence: CDR1 SGDLS, CDR2 YYNGEE. The CDR3 protein is CASTKDGRLFNTEAFF. Written as DNA, the CDR3 is TGTGCCAGCACAAAGGATGGCAGGCTCTTTAACACTGAAGCTTTCTTT.

J is TRBJ1-1 and V is TRBV6-2 or TRBV6-3, with TRBD1 as a possible D gene (5 bases). CDR1 is MNHEY, CDR2 SVGEGT, per germline. CDR3 length equals 15 residues. With 5 bases removed from V and 6 bases from J, the gap between germline ends came to 19 bases. The CDR3 DNA reads as TGTGCCAGCAGTCGCACGTCAGGGAATCCGGCTGAAGCTTTCTTT. It codes for CASSRTSGNPAEAFF.

The rearrangement joins TRBV5-1 to TRBJ2-5, with D perhaps assigned TRBD1 or TRBD2 (6 bases each). CDR3 size: 15 residues. V lost 7 bases to trimming and J lost 5 bases, with 21 bases between them. CDR1 SGHRS and CDR2 YFSETQ come from the germline V gene. The CDR3 region is CASGPGGLEGETQYF. CDR3 in DNA: TGCGCCAGCGGGCCCGGGGGCCTCGAGGGGGAGACCCAGTACTTC.

This clonotype was seen only a few times. The chain couples TRBV5-1 to TRBJ2-7; D is perhaps TRBD1 (6 bases). The germline gives CDR1 SGHRS, CDR2 YFSETQ. The CDR3 length is 15 residues. Trimming pared 7 bases from V and 0 bases from J, leaving 17 bases between. The DNA for the CDR3 is TGCGCCAGCTCCTATTCGGGACAACTCTCCTACGAGCAGTACTTC. Translated, it gives CASSYSGQLSYEQYF.